This TCR beta chain was captured in a study of T-cell reconstitution after alpha-beta-depleted transplantation in children. General study findings and limits: At one year after transplant, newly produced T cells mostly accounted for T-cell counts and diversity. Surviving recipient T cells and thymic progenitors produced the high day-60 TCRbeta diversity seen in some patients.

The V gene end was trimmed by 8 bases and the J gene end by 6 bases; junction bases not matched to a gene: 7. Germline V gene data show CDR1 as SGHTA and CDR2 as FQGNSA. The length of the CDR3 is 15 residues. For this clonotype: Its antigen is undetermined.

Unique molecular identifiers were built into the TCRbeta library. TCRdb re-called the PCR reads through MiXCR, storing one row per CDR3 protein. The sample has 90,000 to 100,000 distinct CDR3 sequences, 20% to 25% seen once. The V call is TRBV7-2, the J call TRBJ2-2, with 12 bases lining up with TRBD1. The specimen comprised PBMCs, sampled before TCRalphabeta/CD19-depleted stem cell transplant. The TCR comes from a boy younger than 10 with acute lymphoblastic leukemia, due to receive a stem cell transplant. The DNA of the CDR3 is TGTGCCAGCCGATCGGGACAGGGGGCGTCCGGGGAGCTGTTTTTT. This encodes CASRSGQGASGELFF.